The present entry profiles one T cell receptor (beta chain) with its context. TCRdb fed the 5' RACE reads into MiXCR, producing one record per CDR3 protein. The sample carries hundreds of thousands of distinct CDR3 sequences, more than 8.5% recorded once. The record originates from a study of T cells after yellow fever vaccination. The CDR3 is 15 residues long. With 4 bases removed from V and 6 bases from J, the gap between germline ends came to 15 bases. Germline V gene lookup returns CDR1 SGHTA and CDR2 FQGNSA. The chain combines TRBV7-2 with TRBJ2-2; D is possibly TRBD1 or TRBD2 (5 bases each). The sequences come from PBMCs, collected on the day of the first yellow fever vaccination. The source is a young man who received the YFV17D yellow fever vaccine. The CDR3 protein is CASSYPRSGPGELFF. CDR3 DNA: TGTGCCAGCAGCTACCCCAGGTCGGGGCCCGGGGAGCTGTTTTTT.